This T cell receptor beta chain was identified in a study of T cells in Graves' hyperthyroidism and ophthalmopathy. There are many counts of this clonotype. It was RNA transcripts that yielded the amplified TCR beta CDR3 regions. RT-PCR in the first round (using the HTBI primer set) targeted the TCR CDR3. TCRdb reprocessed the multiplex PCR reads via MiXCR and lists one record per CDR3 protein. The repertoire includes a few hundred thousand distinct CDR3 sequences, less than 25% of them detected once, and about 25% sits in the top ten. The V gene's germline CDR1 is SGHNT and CDR2 YENEEA. The CDR3 length is 12 residues. Deletions cut 4 bases from V and 6 bases from J, with 10 bases between.

V and J are TRBV11-3 and TRBJ2-7; D is ambiguous. The sample comprised blood. The source is a man aged 18 to 29 with Graves' hyperthyroidism. The DNA of the CDR3 is TGTGCCAGCAGCTCCCTGTTGGGCGAGCAGTACTTC. It specifies CASSSLLGEQYF.